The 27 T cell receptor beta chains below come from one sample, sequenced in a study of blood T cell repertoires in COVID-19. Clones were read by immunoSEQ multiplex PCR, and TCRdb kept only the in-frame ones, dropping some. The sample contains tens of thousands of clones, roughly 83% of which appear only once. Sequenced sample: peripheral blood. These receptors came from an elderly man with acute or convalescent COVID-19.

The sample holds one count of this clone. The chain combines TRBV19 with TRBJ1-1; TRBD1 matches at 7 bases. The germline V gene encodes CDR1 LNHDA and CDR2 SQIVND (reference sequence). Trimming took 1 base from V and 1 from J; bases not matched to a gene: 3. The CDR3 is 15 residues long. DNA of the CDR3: TGTGCCAGTAGTATAGTTGGGACAGAGAACACTGAAGCTTTCTTT. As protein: CASSIVGTENTEAFF.

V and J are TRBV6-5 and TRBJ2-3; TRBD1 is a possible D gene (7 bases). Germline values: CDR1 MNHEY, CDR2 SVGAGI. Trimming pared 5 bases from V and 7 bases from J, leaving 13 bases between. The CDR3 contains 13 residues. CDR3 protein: CASSRSGGYTQYF. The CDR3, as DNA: TGTGCCAGCAGTCGCTCAGGGGGGTATACGCAGTATTTT.

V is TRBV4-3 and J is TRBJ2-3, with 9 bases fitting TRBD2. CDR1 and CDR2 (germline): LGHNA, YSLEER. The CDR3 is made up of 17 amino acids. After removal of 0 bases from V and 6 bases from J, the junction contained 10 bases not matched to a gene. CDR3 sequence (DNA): TGCGCCAGCAGCCAAGATCGGGCGGGGGGGACTATTGATACGCAGTATTTT. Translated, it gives CASSQDRAGGTIDTQYF.

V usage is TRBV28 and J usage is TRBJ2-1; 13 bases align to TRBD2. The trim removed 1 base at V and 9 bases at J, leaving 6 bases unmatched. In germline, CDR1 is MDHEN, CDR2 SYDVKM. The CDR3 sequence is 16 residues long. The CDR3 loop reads CASSLSGTSGVFEQFF. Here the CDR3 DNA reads TGTGCCAGCAGTTTATCAGGGACTAGCGGGGTCTTTGAGCAGTTCTTC. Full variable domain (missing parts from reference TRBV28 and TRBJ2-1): DVKVTQSSRYLVKRTGEKVFLECVQDMDHENMFWYRQDPGLGLRLIYFSYDVKMKEKGDIPEGYSVSREKKERFSLILESASTNQTSMYLCASSLSGTSGVFEQFFGPGTRLTVL.

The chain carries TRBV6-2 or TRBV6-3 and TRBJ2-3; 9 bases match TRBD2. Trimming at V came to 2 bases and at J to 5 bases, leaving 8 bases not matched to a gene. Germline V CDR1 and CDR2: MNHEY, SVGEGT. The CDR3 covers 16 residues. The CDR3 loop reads CASSYLAGGPEDTQYF. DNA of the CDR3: TGTGCCAGCAGTTACCTGGCGGGGGGGCCGGAAGATACGCAGTATTTT.

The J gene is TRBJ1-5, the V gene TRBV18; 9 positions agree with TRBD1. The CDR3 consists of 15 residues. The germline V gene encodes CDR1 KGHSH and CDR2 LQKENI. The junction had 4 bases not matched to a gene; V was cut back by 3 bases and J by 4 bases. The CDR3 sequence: CASSPGTGSNQPQHF. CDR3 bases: TGTGCCAGCTCACCGGGGACAGGGAGTAATCAGCCCCAGCATTTT.

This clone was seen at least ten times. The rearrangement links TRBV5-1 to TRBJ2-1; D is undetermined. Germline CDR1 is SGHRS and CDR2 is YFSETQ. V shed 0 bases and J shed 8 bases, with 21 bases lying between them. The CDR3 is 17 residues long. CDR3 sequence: CASSLGISHDPVDEQFF. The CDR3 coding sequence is TGCGCCAGCAGCTTGGGTATTAGCCACGATCCAGTTGATGAGCAGTTCTTC.

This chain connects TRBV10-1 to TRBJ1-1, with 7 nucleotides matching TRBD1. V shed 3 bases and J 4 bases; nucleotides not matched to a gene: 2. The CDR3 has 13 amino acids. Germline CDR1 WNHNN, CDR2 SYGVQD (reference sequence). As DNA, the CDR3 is TGCGCCAGCAGTGACCAGGGGGGCACTGAAGCTTTCTTT. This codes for CASSDQGGTEAFF.

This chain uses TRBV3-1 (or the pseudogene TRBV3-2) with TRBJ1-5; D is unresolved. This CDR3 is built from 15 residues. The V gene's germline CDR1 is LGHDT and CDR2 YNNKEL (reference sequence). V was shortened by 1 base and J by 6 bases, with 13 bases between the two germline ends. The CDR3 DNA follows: TGTGCCAGCAGCCAAGTGTTAGGAGGCCCTCAGCCCCAGCATTTT. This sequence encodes CASSQVLGGPQPQHF.

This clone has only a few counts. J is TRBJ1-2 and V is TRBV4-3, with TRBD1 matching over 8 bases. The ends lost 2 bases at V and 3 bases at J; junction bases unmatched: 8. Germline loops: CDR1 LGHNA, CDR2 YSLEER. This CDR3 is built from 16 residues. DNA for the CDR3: TGCGCCAGCAGCCAACGACAGGGGCCAGGGGACTATGGCTACACCTTC. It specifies CASSQRQGPGDYGYTF.

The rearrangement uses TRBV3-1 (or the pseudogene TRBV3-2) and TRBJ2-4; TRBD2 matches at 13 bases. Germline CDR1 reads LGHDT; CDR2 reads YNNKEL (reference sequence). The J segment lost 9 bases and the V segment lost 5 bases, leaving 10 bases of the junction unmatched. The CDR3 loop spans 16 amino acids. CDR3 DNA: TGTGCCAGCAGCTCCCTTGGGACTAGCGGGGAGAGCATTCAGTACTTC. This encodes CASSSLGTSGESIQYF.

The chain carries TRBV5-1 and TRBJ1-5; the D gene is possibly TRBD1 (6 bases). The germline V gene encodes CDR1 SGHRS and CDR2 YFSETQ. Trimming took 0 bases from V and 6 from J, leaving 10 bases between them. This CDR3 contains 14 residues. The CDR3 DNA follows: TGCGCCAGCAGCTTGGCAGGGGAGGGTCAGCCCCAGCATTTT. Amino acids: CASSLAGEGQPQHF.

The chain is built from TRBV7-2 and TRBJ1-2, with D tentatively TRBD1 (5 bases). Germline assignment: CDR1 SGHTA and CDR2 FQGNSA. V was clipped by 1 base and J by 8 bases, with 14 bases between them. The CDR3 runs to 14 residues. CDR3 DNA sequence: TGTGCCAGCAGCTTAGTGGAGGGGTACGGAGGCTACACCTTC. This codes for CASSLVEGYGGYTF.

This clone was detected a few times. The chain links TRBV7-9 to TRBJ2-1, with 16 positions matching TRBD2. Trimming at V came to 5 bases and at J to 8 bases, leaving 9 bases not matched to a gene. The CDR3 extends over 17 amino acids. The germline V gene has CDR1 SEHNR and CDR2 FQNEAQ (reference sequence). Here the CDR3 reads CASSPAGLAGGGYEQFF. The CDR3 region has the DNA TGTGCCAGCAGCCCCGCGGGACTAGCGGGAGGGGGGTATGAGCAGTTCTTC.

The CDR3 protein is CASSFEAVSTDTQYF. The CDR3 region has the DNA TGTGCCAGCAGCTTTGAAGCGGTTAGCACAGATACGCAGTATTTT. The chain carries TRBV7-9 and TRBJ2-3; D perhaps matches TRBD2 (5 bases). This CDR3 region has 15 residues. V shed 3 bases and J shed 0 bases, with 10 bases lying between them. From germline, CDR1 is SEHNR and CDR2 FQNEAQ (reference sequence).

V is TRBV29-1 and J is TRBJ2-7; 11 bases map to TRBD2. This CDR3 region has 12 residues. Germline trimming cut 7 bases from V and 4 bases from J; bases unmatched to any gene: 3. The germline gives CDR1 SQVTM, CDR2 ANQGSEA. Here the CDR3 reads CSGLAGPYEQYF. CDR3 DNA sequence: TGCAGCGGACTAGCGGGACCTTACGAGCAGTACTTC.

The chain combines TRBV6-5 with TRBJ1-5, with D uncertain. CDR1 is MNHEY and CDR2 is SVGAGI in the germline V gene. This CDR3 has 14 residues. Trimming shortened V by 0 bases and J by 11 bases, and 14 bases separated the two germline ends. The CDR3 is CASSYSHTVSTQHF. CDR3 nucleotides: TGTGCCAGCAGTTACTCCCACACAGTGAGCACCCAGCATTTT.

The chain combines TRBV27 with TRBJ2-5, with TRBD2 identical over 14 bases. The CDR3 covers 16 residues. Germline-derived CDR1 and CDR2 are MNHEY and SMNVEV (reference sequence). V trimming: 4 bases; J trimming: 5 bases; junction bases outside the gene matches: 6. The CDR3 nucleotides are TGTGCCAGCAGTTCCCGACTAGCGGGAGGGATGGAGACCCAGTACTTC. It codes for CASSSRLAGGMETQYF.

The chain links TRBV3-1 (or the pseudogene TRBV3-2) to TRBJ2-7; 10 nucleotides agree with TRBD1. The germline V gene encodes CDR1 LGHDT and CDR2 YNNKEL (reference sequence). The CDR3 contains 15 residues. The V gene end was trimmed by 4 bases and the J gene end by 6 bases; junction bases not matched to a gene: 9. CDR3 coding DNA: TGTGCCAGCAGCCTCGGGACAGGGGAATGGGGCGAGCAGTACTTC. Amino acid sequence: CASSLGTGEWGEQYF.

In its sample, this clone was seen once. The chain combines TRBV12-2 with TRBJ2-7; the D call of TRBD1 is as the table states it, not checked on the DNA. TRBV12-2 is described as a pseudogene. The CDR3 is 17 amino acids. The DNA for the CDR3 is TGTGCAAGTCGCTTAGCGAAATTACCAGCAGGGCCGCACGAGCAGTACTTC. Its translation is CASRLAKLPAGPHEQYF.

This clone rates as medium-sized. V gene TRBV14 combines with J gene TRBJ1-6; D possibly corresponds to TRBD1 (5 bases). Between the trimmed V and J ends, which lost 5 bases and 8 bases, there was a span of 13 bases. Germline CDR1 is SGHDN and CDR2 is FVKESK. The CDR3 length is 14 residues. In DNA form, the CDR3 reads TGTGCCAGCAGCTTGACTGGGACTTATTCACCCCTCCACTTT. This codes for CASSLTGTYSPLHF.

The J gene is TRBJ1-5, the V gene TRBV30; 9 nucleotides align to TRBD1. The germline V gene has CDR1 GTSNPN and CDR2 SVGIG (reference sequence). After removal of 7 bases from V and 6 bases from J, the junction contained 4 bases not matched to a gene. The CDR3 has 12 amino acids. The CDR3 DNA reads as TGTGCCTCGGGACAGGGTTTTCAGCCCCAGCATTTT. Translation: CASGQGFQPQHF. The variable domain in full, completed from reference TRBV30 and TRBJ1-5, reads SQTIHQWPATLVQPVGSPLSLECTVEGTSNPNLYWYRQAAGRGLQLLFYSVGIGQISSEVPQNLSASRPQDRQFILSSKKLLLSDSGFYLCASGQGFQPQHFGDGTRLSIL.

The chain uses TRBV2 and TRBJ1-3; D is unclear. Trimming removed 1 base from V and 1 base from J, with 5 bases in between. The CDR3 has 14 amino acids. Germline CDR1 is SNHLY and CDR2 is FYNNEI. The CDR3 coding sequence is TGTGCCAGCAGTGAAGTCAGTTCTGGAAACACCATATATTTT. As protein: CASSEVSSGNTIYF.

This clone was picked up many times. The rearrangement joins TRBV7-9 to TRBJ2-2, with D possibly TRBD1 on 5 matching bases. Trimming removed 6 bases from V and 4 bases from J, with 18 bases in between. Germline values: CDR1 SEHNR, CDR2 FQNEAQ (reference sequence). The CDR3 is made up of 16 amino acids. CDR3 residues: CASSPSRPGFTGELFF. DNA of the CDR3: TGTGCCAGCAGTCCCAGTCGGCCAGGGTTCACCGGGGAGCTGTTTTTT.

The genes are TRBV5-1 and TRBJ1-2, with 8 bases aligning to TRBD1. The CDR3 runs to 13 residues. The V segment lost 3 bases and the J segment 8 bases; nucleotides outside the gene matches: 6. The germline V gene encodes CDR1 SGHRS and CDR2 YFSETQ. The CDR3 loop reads CASSSDRGGGYTF. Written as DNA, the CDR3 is TGCGCCAGCAGCTCCGACAGGGGCGGGGGCTACACCTTC.

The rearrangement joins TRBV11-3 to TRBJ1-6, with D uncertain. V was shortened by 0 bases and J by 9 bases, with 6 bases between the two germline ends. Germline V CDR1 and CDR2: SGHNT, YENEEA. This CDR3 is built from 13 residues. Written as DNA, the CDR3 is TGTGCCAGCAGCTTAGATCGTATTTCACCCCTCCACTTT. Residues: CASSLDRISPLHF.

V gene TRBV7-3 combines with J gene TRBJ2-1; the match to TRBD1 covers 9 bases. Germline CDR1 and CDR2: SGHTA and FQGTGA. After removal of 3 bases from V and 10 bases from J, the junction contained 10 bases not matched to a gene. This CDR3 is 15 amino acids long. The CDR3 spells CASSLRDRAPGEQFF. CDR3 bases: TGTGCCAGCAGCTTGCGGGACAGGGCCCCAGGGGAGCAGTTCTTC.